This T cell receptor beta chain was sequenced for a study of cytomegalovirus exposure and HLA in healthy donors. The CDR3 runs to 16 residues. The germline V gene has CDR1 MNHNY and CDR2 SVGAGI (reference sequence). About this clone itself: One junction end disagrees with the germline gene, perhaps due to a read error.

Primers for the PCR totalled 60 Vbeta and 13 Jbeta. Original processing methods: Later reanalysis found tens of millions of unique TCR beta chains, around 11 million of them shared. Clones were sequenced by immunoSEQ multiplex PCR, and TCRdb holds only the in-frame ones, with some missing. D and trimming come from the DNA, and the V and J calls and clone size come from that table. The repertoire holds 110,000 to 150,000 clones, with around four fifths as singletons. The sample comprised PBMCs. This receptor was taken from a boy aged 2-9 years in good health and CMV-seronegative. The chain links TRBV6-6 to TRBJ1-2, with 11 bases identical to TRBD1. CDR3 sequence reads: CASSWDRGVLNYVYTF. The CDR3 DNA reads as TGTGCCAGCAGTTGGGACAGGGGGGTTCTCAACTATGTCTACACCTTC.